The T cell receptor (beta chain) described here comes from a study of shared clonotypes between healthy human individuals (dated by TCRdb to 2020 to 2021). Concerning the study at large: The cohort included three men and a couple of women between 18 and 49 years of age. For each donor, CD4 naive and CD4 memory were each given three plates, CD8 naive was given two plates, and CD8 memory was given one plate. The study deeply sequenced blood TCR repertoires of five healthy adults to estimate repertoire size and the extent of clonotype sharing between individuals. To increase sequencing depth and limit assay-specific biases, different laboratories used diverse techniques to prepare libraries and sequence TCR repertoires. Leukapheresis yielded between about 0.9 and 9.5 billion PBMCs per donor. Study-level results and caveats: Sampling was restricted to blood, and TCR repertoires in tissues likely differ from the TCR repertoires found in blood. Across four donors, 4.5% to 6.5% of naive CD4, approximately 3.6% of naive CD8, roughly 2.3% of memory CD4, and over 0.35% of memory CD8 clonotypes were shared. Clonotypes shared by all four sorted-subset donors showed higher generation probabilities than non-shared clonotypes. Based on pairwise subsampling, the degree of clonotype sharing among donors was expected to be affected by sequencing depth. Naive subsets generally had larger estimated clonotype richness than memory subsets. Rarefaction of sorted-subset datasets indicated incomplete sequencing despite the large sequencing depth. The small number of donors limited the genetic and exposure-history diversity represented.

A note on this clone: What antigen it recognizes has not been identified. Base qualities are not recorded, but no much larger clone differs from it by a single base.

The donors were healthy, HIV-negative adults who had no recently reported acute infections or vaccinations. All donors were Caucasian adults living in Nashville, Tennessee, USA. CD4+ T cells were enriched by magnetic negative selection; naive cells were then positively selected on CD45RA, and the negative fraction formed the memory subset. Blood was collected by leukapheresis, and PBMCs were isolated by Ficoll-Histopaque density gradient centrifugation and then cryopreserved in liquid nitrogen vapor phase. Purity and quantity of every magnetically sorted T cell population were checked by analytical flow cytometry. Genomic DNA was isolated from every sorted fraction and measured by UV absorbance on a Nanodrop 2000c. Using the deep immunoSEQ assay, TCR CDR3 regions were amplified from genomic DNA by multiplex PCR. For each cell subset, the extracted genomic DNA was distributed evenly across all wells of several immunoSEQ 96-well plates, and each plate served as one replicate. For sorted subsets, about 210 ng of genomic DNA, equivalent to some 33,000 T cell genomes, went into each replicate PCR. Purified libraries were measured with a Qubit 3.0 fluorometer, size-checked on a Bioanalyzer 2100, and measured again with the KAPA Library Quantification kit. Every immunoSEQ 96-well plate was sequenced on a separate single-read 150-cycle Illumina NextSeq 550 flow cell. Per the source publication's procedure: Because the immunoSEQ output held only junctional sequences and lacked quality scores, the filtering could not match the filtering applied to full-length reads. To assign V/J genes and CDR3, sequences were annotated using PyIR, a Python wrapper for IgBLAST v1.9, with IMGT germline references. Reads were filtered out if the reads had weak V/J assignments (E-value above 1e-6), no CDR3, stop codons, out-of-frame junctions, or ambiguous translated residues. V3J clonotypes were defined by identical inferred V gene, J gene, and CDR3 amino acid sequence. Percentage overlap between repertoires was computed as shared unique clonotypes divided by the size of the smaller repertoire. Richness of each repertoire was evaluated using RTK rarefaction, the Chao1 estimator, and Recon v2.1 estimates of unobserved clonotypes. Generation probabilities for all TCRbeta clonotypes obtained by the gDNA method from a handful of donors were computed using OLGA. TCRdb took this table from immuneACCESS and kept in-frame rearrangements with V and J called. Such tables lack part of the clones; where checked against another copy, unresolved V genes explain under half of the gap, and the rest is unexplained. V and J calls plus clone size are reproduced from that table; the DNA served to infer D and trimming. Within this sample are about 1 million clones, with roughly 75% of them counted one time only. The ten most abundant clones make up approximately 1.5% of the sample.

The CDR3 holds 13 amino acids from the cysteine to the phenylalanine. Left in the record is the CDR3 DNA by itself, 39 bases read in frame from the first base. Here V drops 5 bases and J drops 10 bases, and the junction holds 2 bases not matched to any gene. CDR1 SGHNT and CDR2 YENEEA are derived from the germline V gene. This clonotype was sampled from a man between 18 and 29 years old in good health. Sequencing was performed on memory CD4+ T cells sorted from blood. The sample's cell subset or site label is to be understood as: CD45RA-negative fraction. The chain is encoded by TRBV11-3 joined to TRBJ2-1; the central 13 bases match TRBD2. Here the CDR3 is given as CASSILAGGEQFF. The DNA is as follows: TGTGCCAGCAGCATACTAGCGGGAGGGGAGCAGTTCTTC.